This record covers a single TCR beta chain. What it binds is unknown. This sample was included in a study of cytomegalovirus exposure and HLA in healthy donors. Study-level findings and limits: Previously analyzed data showed that most TCR beta V segments were productive at a frequency of about 87% or about 30%.

The CDR3 length is 14 residues. Germline trimming cut 2 bases from V and 3 bases from J; bases unmatched to any gene: 2. The germline V gene has CDR1 MNHNS and CDR2 SASEGT. Both 60 Vbeta primers and 13 Jbeta primers went into the PCR. TCRdb's copy holds only in-frame clones and misses some; the assay was immunoSEQ multiplex PCR. The table has about 120,000 clones, 83% seen once. This receptor was identified in a woman in her 40s in good health and CMV-seropositive. V is TRBV6-1 and J is TRBJ1-2; 8 bases match TRBD1. The sample consisted of PBMCs. The CDR3 loop is CASSETTGDYGYTF. CDR3 nucleotide sequence: TGTGCCAGCAGTGAAACGACAGGGGACTATGGCTACACCTTC.